The rows below give T cell receptor beta chains drawn from one sample of a study of cytomegalovirus exposure and HLA in healthy donors. Sequenced by immunoSEQ multiplex PCR; TCRdb stores in-frame clones only, minus some. The sample holds around 110,000 clones; about 59% are singletons and the top ten take roughly 9%. Sequencing was performed on PBMCs. The receptors here all came from a middle-aged woman in good health and CMV-seropositive. CDR3s include the opening cysteine and the closing phenylalanine or tryptophan. The D gene is left open where the match is weak. The size of a clone is reported for some rows only, either as once, few or many, or as a class for expanded clones.

v_gene	abundance	j_gene	d_gene	len	CDR3aa	CDR3nt
TRBV14	few	TRBJ2-1	TRBD2	15	CASSQPLAGGVEQFF	TGTGCCAGCAGCCAACCTCTAGCGGGAGGGGTTGAGCAGTTCTTC
TRBV27	.	TRBJ2-2	.	13	CASSPQWSGELFF	TGTGCCAGCAGTCCTCAGTGGTCCGGGGAGCTGTTTTTT
TRBV10-3	.	TRBJ2-7	TRBD2	13	CATQPGLAGEQYF	TGTGCCACTCAACCGGGACTAGCGGGGGAGCAGTACTTC
TRBV20-1	few	TRBJ2-3	TRBD2	11	CSATEGGRAYF	TGCAGTGCCACAGAGGGCGGGAGGGCGTATTTT
TRBV7-2	.	TRBJ1-2	.	16	CASSPSLGAIGYGYTF	TGTGCCAGCAGCCCGAGCTTGGGGGCTATCGGCTATGGCTACACCTTC
TRBV6-1	.	TRBJ1-5	.	15	CASSETVYSNQPQHF	TGTGCCAGCAGTGAAACAGTGTATAGCAATCAGCCCCAGCATTTT
TRBV29-1	.	TRBJ2-3	.	13	CSVGSGYTDTQYF	TGCAGCGTGGGGAGCGGATACACAGATACGCAGTATTTT
TRBV5-1	few	TRBJ1-3	TRBD1	17	CASSLGQGGASGNTIYF	TGCGCCAGCAGCTTGGGGCAGGGGGGAGCCTCTGGAAACACCATATATTTT
TRBV7-2	.	TRBJ2-3	TRBD1	16	CASSLARQGWSDTQYF	TGTGCCAGCAGCTTAGCTCGACAGGGATGGTCAGATACGCAGTATTTT
TRBV7-6	.	TRBJ1-5	.	19	CASSLVPRGFYDSNQPQHF	TGTGCCAGCAGCTTAGTTCCCAGGGGATTTTACGATAGCAATCAGCCCCAGCATTTT
TRBV13	few	TRBJ1-2	TRBD1	16	CASSLGLRATQGGYTF	TGTGCCAGCAGCTTAGGGCTACGGGCCACACAGGGGGGCTACACCTTC
TRBV15	once	TRBJ1-5	.	13	CATSNGHHQPQHF	TGTGCCACCAGCAATGGGCACCATCAGCCCCAGCATTTT
TRBV7-9	.	TRBJ2-7	.	13	CASSSNRVIEQYF	TGTGCCAGCAGCTCTAACAGGGTAATCGAGCAGTACTTC
TRBV21-1	.	TRBJ2-1	.	18	CASSPGWGGRSPHNEQFF	TGTGCCAGCAGCCCTGGATGGGGCGGGAGGTCCCCCCACAATGAGCAGTTCTTC
TRBV7-2	.	TRBJ1-5	.	15	CASSAGQPSNQPQHF	TGTGCCAGCAGCGCAGGACAGCCTAGCAATCAGCCCCAGCATTTT
TRBV7-9	.	TRBJ2-2	TRBD1	16	CSSRMTGQGLERELFF	TGTTCCAGCAGAATGACGGGACAGGGTTTGGAAAGGGAGCTGTTTTTT
TRBV28	.	TRBJ1-3	.	14	CASSLVGLGNTIYF	TGTGCCAGCAGTTTAGTGGGCCTAGGAAACACCATATATTTT
TRBV27	.	TRBJ2-7	TRBD1	14	CASSSGTAYYEQYF	TGTGCCAGCAGTTCCGGGACAGCCTACTACGAGCAGTACTTC
TRBV27	.	TRBJ1-5	.	12	CASSTENQPQHF	TGTGCCAGCAGTACAGAAAATCAGCCCCAGCATTTT
TRBV4-1	.	TRBJ1-3	.	17	CASSQGAAAGAGNTIYF	TGCGCCAGCAGCCAAGGAGCGGCGGCAGGGGCTGGAAACACCATATATTTT
TRBV19	.	TRBJ1-5	TRBD1	14	CATTTGTVNQPQHF	TGTGCCACTACTACCGGGACAGTAAATCAGCCCCAGCATTTT
TRBV29-1	.	TRBJ2-3	TRBD1	15	CSAQRTGSSTDTQYF	TGCAGCGCCCAAAGGACAGGTAGTAGCACAGATACGCAGTATTTT
TRBV11-2	.	TRBJ2-3	TRBD2	16	CASSPRGSAGTDTQYF	TGTGCCAGCAGCCCACGCGGGAGTGCGGGTACAGATACGCAGTATTTT
TRBV25-1	.	TRBJ2-2	.	15	CASSESTSLTGELFF	TGTGCCAGCAGTGAATCAACTAGCCTCACCGGGGAGCTGTTTTTT
TRBV5-1	few	TRBJ2-5	TRBD2	14	CASSSGRRRETQYF	TGCGCCAGTAGTAGCGGGAGAAGGCGAGAGACCCAGTACTTC
TRBV2	.	TRBJ2-7	.	13	CASSEPGVWEQYF	TGTGCCAGCAGTGAACCAGGGGTGTGGGAGCAGTACTTC
TRBV5-1	.	TRBJ2-7	TRBD1	14	CASSFSRDSLQQYF	TGCGCCAGCAGCTTTAGCAGGGACAGCCTACAGCAGTACTTC
TRBV19	.	TRBJ2-3	.	17	CASTISVGTLSTDTQYF	TGTGCCAGTACTATATCCGTCGGGACACTTAGCACAGATACGCAGTATTTT
TRBV5-5	.	TRBJ1-1	.	14	CASTPGSSGPEAFF	TGTGCCAGCACCCCGGGAAGTTCTGGGCCTGAAGCTTTCTTT
TRBV5-4	.	TRBJ2-3	.	13	CASSQTGPDTQYF	TGTGCCAGCAGCCAGACAGGCCCAGATACGCAGTATTTT
TRBV6-1	.	TRBJ2-1	TRBD2	16	CASSEASSGLYNEQFF	TGTGCCAGCAGTGAGGCGTCTAGCGGCCTTTACAATGAGCAGTTCTTC
TRBV19	.	TRBJ2-1	.	13	CVSSIVGLAEQFF	TGTGTCAGTAGTATTGTTGGTCTAGCGGAGCAGTTCTTC
TRBV7-3	.	TRBJ2-7	TRBD2	13	CASSPREGSEQYF	TGTGCCAGCAGCCCCAGGGAGGGTTCCGAGCAGTACTTC
TRBV28	.	TRBJ2-5	TRBD2	18	CASSLPGLAGLYQETQYF	TGTGCCAGCTCACTACCGGGACTAGCGGGACTGTACCAAGAGACCCAGTACTTC
TRBV5-4	.	TRBJ1-3	TRBD1	18	CASSPGQGELYSGNTIYF	TGTGCCAGCAGCCCGGGACAGGGCGAACTTTACTCTGGAAACACCATATATTTT
TRBV2	few	TRBJ2-1	TRBD2	14	CASIGRELGNEQFF	TGTGCCAGCATCGGGCGGGAGTTAGGTAATGAGCAGTTCTTC
TRBV9	few	TRBJ2-5	TRBD1	16	CASRFWTGMIQETQYF	TGTGCCAGCAGATTTTGGACAGGGATGATCCAAGAGACCCAGTACTTC
TRBV28	.	TRBJ2-2	TRBD2	14	CASSPAGEAGELFF	TGTGCCAGCTCCCCAGCGGGAGAAGCCGGGGAGCTGTTTTTT
TRBV4-3	.	TRBJ2-7	TRBD2	15	CASSQEGGRAAEQYF	TGCGCCAGCAGCCAAGAAGGAGGGAGGGCCGCCGAGCAGTACTTC
TRBV6-5	.	TRBJ1-1	TRBD1	13	CASSYQGTGEAFF	TGTGCCAGCAGTTACCAAGGGACAGGTGAAGCTTTCTTT
TRBV28	.	TRBJ2-5	.	14	CASSLRGGVETQYF	TGTGCCAGCAGTTTGAGGGGGGGCGTCGAGACCCAGTACTTC
TRBV5-4	.	TRBJ2-1	TRBD2	17	CASSPGLAHAPDNEQFF	TGTGCCAGCAGCCCGGGACTAGCTCACGCACCAGACAATGAGCAGTTCTTC
TRBV9	.	TRBJ1-1	.	18	CASSVVAMGAGESTEAFF	TGTGCCAGCAGCGTAGTTGCAATGGGGGCAGGGGAATCCACTGAAGCTTTCTTT
TRBV27	.	TRBJ2-1	TRBD2	16	CASSLWGLASYNEQFF	TGTGCCAGCAGTTTATGGGGACTAGCGTCCTACAATGAGCAGTTCTTC